Below are 20 T cell receptor beta chains sequenced from a single sample in a study of beta chain features in type 1 diabetes (dated by TCRdb to 2016 to 2019). Library preparation used the immunoSEQ multiplex PCR assay. All of the isolated RNA was reverse transcribed with the High Capacity cDNA Reverse Transcription Kit, so expressed TCRB transcripts were sequenced. TCRdb took this table from immuneACCESS and kept in-frame rearrangements with V and J called. Such tables lack part of the clones; where checked against another copy, unresolved V genes explain under half of the gap, and the rest is unexplained. The sample profile shows about 930,000 clones; 17% of them were found once. Of the sample, 0.02% to 0.025% is held by the ten largest clones. The source material was naive CD4+ T cells from blood. The sample's cell subset or site label is to be understood as: true naive CD4+ T cells. These receptors originate from a woman aged 18-29 years in good health.

The V call is TRBV7-9, the J call TRBJ2-7; D gene uncertain. The CDR3 runs 15 residues. The V end was cut by 5 bases, the J end by 3 bases, with 17 bases between. Germline loops: CDR1 SEHNR, CDR2 FQNEAQ (reference sequence). The CDR3 DNA follows: TGTGCCAGCAGCCCCCAGAATTCCCTCCTCTACGAGCAGTACTTC. Amino acids: CASSPQNSLLYEQYF.

Details on this clone: Within the sample, other DNA sequences also encode this same CDR3. V is TRBV20-1 and J is TRBJ2-5; D gene unclear. Per germline, CDR1 DFQATT and CDR2 SNEGSKA (reference sequence). The CDR3 is made up of 10 amino acids. V was pared by 4 bases and J by 2 bases, with 2 bases between. CDR3 amino acids: CSAIQETQYF. The CDR3 nucleotides read TGCAGTGCTATACAAGAGACCCAGTACTTC.

J is TRBJ2-5 and V is TRBV4-1; 9 bases agree with TRBD1. The CDR3 contains 14 residues. Trimming took 4 bases from V and 5 from J; bases not matched to a gene: 5. The germline V gene encodes CDR1 MGHRA and CDR2 YSYEKL. The DNA of the CDR3 is TGCGCCAGCAGCCGAGGACAGGGGTGGGAGACCCAGTACTTC. The encoded protein is CASSRGQGWETQYF.

The genes are TRBV4-2 and TRBJ2-2; TRBD2 might be the D (6 bases). Germline CDR1 reads LGHNA; CDR2 reads YNFKEQ. With 0 bases removed from V and 7 bases from J, the gap between germline ends came to 12 bases. The CDR3 has 15 residues. CDR3 loop: CASSQDLRGLGELFF. CDR3 sequence (DNA): TGTGCCAGCAGCCAAGATTTGCGGGGTCTCGGGGAGCTGTTTTTT.

CDR3 protein: CASRDPGQGAMGQFF. The CDR3 bases are TGTGCCAGCAGGGACCCGGGACAGGGGGCGATGGGGCAGTTCTTC. The chain combines TRBV28 with TRBJ2-1; the match to TRBD1 covers 12 bases. Germline CDR1 reads MDHEN; CDR2 reads SYDVKM. The length of the CDR3 is 15 residues. V was clipped by 6 bases and J by 12 bases; unmatched bases: 12.

The table lists this clone with a few counts. The CDR3 sequence: CSVEGGQGGETQYF. CDR3 coding DNA: TGCAGCGTTGAGGGGGGACAGGGAGGAGAGACCCAGTACTTC. The J gene is TRBJ2-5, the V gene TRBV29-1; 9 bases fit TRBD1. The V and J ends lost 3 bases and 4 bases, in that order; junction bases with no gene match: 6. CDR3 size: 14 residues. Germline CDR1 SQVTM, CDR2 ANQGSEA. The full variable domain, with the rest looked up from reference TRBV29-1 and TRBJ2-5, is SAVISQKPSRDICQRGTSLTIQCQVDSQVTMMFWYRQQPGQSLTLIATANQGSEATYESGFVIDKFPISRPNLTFSTLTVSNMSPEDSSIYLCSVEGGQGGETQYFGPGTRLLVL.

The genes are TRBV18 and TRBJ1-2; no reliable D call. Germline V gene sequence: CDR1 KGHSH, CDR2 LQKENI. The CDR3 length is 14 residues. The V end was cut by 0 bases, the J end by 5 bases, with 10 bases between. The CDR3 region has the DNA TGTGCCAGCTCACCACCGGCCGGAACTTATGGCTACACCTTC. Protein sequence: CASSPPAGTYGYTF.

The rearrangement uses TRBV19 and TRBJ2-7, with 8 bases that match TRBD2. In germline, CDR1 is LNHDA, CDR2 SQIVND (reference sequence). V gave up 6 bases and J gave up 7 bases; unmatched junction bases: 8. The CDR3 is 13 amino acids. DNA for the CDR3: TGTGCCAGTAGGACTAGCGCGACAGGAGAGCAGTACTTC. Encoded protein: CASRTSATGEQYF.

CDR3 sequence: CASRAAQGETGELFF. As DNA, the CDR3 is TGCGCCAGCCGCGCAGCCCAGGGGGAAACCGGGGAGCTGTTTTTT. The chain joins TRBV10-1 to TRBJ2-2; 7 bases align to TRBD1. Germline V lookup: CDR1 WNHNN, CDR2 SYGVQD (reference sequence). CDR3 length: 15 amino acids. V gave up 8 bases and J gave up 5 bases; unmatched junction bases: 11.

This clone was seen a handful of times. V is TRBV7-9 and J is TRBJ1-2, with 8 bases lining up with TRBD1. J gave up 4 bases and V 4 bases, and 5 bases lay outside the gene matches. Per the germline V gene, CDR1 is SEHNR and CDR2 is FQNEAQ (reference sequence). The CDR3 length is 14 residues. The chain's CDR3 is CASSYQGAGYGYTF. The DNA of the CDR3 is TGTGCCAGCAGCTACCAGGGGGCTGGCTATGGCTACACCTTC.

The rearrangement uses TRBV5-1 and TRBJ2-7; weak D call: TRBD1 (5 bases). Trimming stripped 0 bases from V and 0 bases from J, with 10 bases between. The germline V gene has CDR1 SGHRS and CDR2 YFSETQ. The CDR3 has 15 amino acids. The CDR3 nucleotides read TGCGCCAGCAGCTTGGAAGGGGTGAGCTCCTACGAGCAGTACTTC. Translating it yields CASSLEGVSSYEQYF.

This clone was seen more than once but under ten times. V usage is TRBV20-1 and J usage is TRBJ2-1; no clear D gene. Germline values: CDR1 DFQATT, CDR2 SNEGSKA (reference sequence). The length of the CDR3 is 10 residues. Deletions cut 6 bases from V and 6 bases from J, with 6 bases between. The CDR3: CSAAPNEQFF. The CDR3 nucleotides read TGCAGTGCCGCCCCCAATGAGCAGTTCTTC.

In its sample, this clone was seen a few times. V is TRBV5-1 and J is TRBJ2-3; D may be TRBD2 (6 bases). The V end was cut by 3 bases, the J end by 0 bases, with 14 bases between. CDR1 SGHRS and CDR2 YFSETQ come from the germline V gene. The CDR3 sequence is 16 residues long. CDR3 in amino acids: CASSYFGGSSTDTQYF. The DNA of the CDR3 is TGCGCCAGCAGCTACTTCGGGGGTTCTAGCACAGATACGCAGTATTTT.

The chain employs TRBV28 and TRBJ2-4; a weak D match, TRBD1 (6 bases). This CDR3 spans 13 amino acids. CDR1 and CDR2 from the germline V gene are MDHEN and SYDVKM. V lost 2 bases to trimming and J lost 7 bases, with 9 bases between them. The CDR3: CASSLNRVNIQYF. The CDR3 DNA reads as TGTGCCAGCAGTTTAAACAGGGTGAACATTCAGTACTTC.

There are many counts of this clone. This rearrangement joins TRBV19 to TRBJ1-1, with 7 bases lining up with TRBD1. Trimming took 7 bases from V and 4 from J; bases not matched to a gene: 6. CDR1 and CDR2 from the germline V gene are LNHDA and SQIVND (reference sequence). The CDR3 has 13 amino acids. Written as DNA, the CDR3 is TGTGCCAGTACAACACGACAGGGCACTGAAGCTTTCTTT. Translating gives CASTTRQGTEAFF.

This chain joins TRBV5-1 and TRBJ1-1, with no clear D. Trimming cost V 3 bases and J 1 base, with 10 bases left between them. This CDR3 is 14 amino acids long. In germline, CDR1 is SGHRS, CDR2 YFSETQ. CDR3 coding DNA: TGCGCCAGCAGCTCTCCTGGAGCGAACACTGAAGCTTTCTTT. It yields the protein CASSSPGANTEAFF.

This clone was observed a handful of times. At one end the junction does not follow the germline gene, possibly because of a read error. The rearrangement uses TRBV7-7 and TRBJ2-4; the match to TRBD1 covers 7 bases. Germline loops: CDR1 SSHAT, CDR2 FNYEAQ (reference sequence). This CDR3 comprises 17 residues. The CDR3 bases are TGTGCTAGCAGCAGAGACAGGGTCCCTCTAGCCAAAAACATTCAGTACTTC. Its protein product is CASSRDRVPLAKNIQYF.

This clone was picked up a small number of times. The rearrangement uses TRBV6-5 and TRBJ2-7, with a weak D call TRBD2 (6 bases). From germline, CDR1 is MNHEY and CDR2 SVGAGI. The ends were cut back, 5 bases at V and 5 bases at J, with 19 bases in the middle. CDR3 length equals 15 residues. The CDR3 sequence is CASSGGGAGNNEQYF. CDR3 bases: TGTGCCAGCAGTGGCGGTGGGGCGGGAAACAACGAGCAGTACTTC.

This rearrangement joins TRBV28 to TRBJ2-3; D is uncertain. This CDR3 has 13 amino acids. Trimming pared 2 bases from V and 6 bases from J, leaving 9 bases between. From germline, CDR1 is MDHEN and CDR2 SYDVKM. The CDR3, as DNA: TGTGCCAGCAGTTTACCGGCCGAGGATACGCAGTATTTT. Amino acids: CASSLPAEDTQYF.

This clone was observed a few times. This CDR3 reads CASSQSSSTDTQYF. CDR3 DNA sequence: TGCGCCAGCAGCCAATCGAGTAGCACAGATACGCAGTATTTT. The J gene is TRBJ2-3, the V gene TRBV5-1, with D unresolved. Trimming cost V 4 bases and J 0 bases, with 9 bases left between them. The germline CDR1 and CDR2 sequences are SGHRS and YFSETQ. The length of the CDR3 is 14 residues.